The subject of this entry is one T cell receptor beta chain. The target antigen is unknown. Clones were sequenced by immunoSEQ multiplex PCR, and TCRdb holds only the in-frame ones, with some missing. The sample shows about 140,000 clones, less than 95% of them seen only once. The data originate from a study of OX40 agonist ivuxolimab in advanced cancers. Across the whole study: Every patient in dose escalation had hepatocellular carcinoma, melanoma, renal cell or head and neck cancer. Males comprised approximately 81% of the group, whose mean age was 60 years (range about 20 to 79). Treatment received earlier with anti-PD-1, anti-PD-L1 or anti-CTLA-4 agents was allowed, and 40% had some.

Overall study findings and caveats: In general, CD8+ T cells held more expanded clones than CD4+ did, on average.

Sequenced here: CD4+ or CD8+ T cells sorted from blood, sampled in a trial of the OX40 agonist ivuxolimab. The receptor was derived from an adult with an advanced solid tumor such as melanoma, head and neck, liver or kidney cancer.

In DNA form, the CDR3 reads TGCGCCAGCAGCCACCAGACAGGGGGCCCCTACGAGCAGTACTTC. It codes for CASSHQTGGPYEQYF. V is TRBV4-3 and J is TRBJ2-7; 10 bases agree with TRBD1. Trimming took 3 bases from V and 2 from J; bases not matched to a gene: 4. This CDR3 has 15 residues. Germline V CDR1 and CDR2: LGHNA, YSLEER.